The rows below give T cell receptor beta chains drawn from one sample of a study of T cells in Graves' hyperthyroidism and ophthalmopathy. TCRdb re-analysed the multiplex PCR reads in MiXCR, keeping a single row per CDR3 protein. The table includes roughly 500,000 distinct CDR3 sequences, 40% to 55% detected once. Sequencing input: peripheral blood or thyroid tissue (not recorded which). These receptors all come from an adult woman with Graves' disease, either hyperthyroidism or ophthalmopathy (not recorded which). The CDR3 runs from the conserved cysteine through the conserved F or W. D genes are given only for firm matches. The size field is filled for only some rows; it gives once, few, many or a size class.

abundance	v_gene	j_gene	d_gene	CDR3aa	CDR3nt
many	TRBV5-1	TRBJ2-2	NA	CASSEADTGELFF	TGCGCCAGCAGCGAGGCAGACACCGGGGAGCTGTTTTTT
few	TRBV10-3	TRBJ1-4	NA	CAIRGGTANEKLFF	TGTGCCATCAGAGGGGGGACGGCTAATGAAAAACTGTTTTTT
many	TRBV7-2	TRBJ2-5	NA	CASSLTDYQETQYF	TGTGCCAGCAGCTTAACAGACTACCAAGAGACCCAGTACTTC
few	TRBV4-1	TRBJ2-7	NA	CASSQPVARAYEQYF	TGCGCCAGCAGCCAGCCGGTGGCTAGGGCCTACGAGCAGTACTTC
NA	TRBV10-3	TRBJ2-7	NA	CAIRNRPEPSYEQYF	TGTGCCATCAGAAACCGACCCGAACCCTCCTACGAGCAGTACTTC
many	TRBV4-2	TRBJ2-5	TRBD2	CASSQELAGGPAQETQYF	TGTGCCAGCAGCCAAGAACTAGCGGGAGGGCCTGCCCAAGAGACCCAGTACTTC
NA	TRBV25-1	TRBJ1-4	NA	CASSPDRTILRELFF	TGTGCCAGCTCACCAGACCGGACGATTCTGAGGGAACTGTTTTTT
many	TRBV7-2	TRBJ1-6	NA	CASSLAGGRDSPLHF	TGTGCCAGCAGCTTAGCCGGGGGCAGGGATTCACCCCTCCACTTT
few	TRBV2	TRBJ2-5	TRBD2	CAAGGLAGVGETQYF	TGTGCCGCTGGGGGGCTAGCGGGAGTTGGAGAGACCCAGTACTTC
NA	TRBV10-3	TRBJ1-4	NA	CAIMEGGNEKLFF	TGTGCCATCATGGAGGGGGGGAATGAAAAACTGTTTTTT
NA	TRBV9	TRBJ2-7	TRBD1	CAGSLGGQGGYEQYF	TGTGCCGGCAGCCTTGGTGGACAGGGTGGCTACGAGCAGTACTTC
NA	TRBV7-9	TRBJ1-1	NA	CASSLSVRVGNTEAFF	TGTGCCAGCAGCTTATCTGTCCGGGTTGGGAACACTGAAGCTTTCTTT
NA	TRBV24-1	TRBJ2-7	TRBD1	CATSSSGTGLFHEQYF	TGTGCCACCAGTTCCTCCGGGACAGGGCTCTTCCACGAGCAGTACTTC
NA	TRBV10-3	TRBJ2-7	NA	CAISESGTPPYEQYF	TGTGCCATCAGTGAGTCTGGGACTCCTCCCTACGAGCAGTACTTC
many	TRBV2	TRBJ2-5	TRBD2	CASSGGGGRETQYF	TGTGCCAGCAGTGGGGGCGGGGGTAGAGAGACCCAGTACTTC
few	TRBV7-9	TRBJ1-4	NA	CASSLVARDEKLFF	TGTGCCAGCAGCTTAGTTGCGAGGGATGAAAAACTGTTTTTT
few	TRBV10-3	TRBJ2-5	TRBD1	CASSYLSDRGETQYF	TGTGCCAGCAGTTACCTATCCGACAGGGGGGAGACCCAGTACTTC
many	TRBV20-1	TRBJ2-5	TRBD2	CSARLLAGDSPRGGQETQYF	TGCAGTGCCCGCCTGCTAGCGGGAGACTCACCCCGGGGAGGCCAAGAGACCCAGTACTTC
NA	TRBV5-6	TRBJ2-5	NA	CASSLGTGTETQYF	TGTGCCAGCAGCTTGGGCACAGGGACAGAGACCCAGTACTTC
many	TRBV20-1	TRBJ2-5	TRBD2	CSARPSGRIETQYF	TGCAGTGCTAGACCTAGCGGGAGAATAGAGACCCAGTACTTC
NA	TRBV29-1	TRBJ1-1	NA	CSVEKDTMNTEAFF	TGCAGCGTTGAAAAAGATACCATGAACACTGAAGCTTTCTTT
NA	TRBV2	TRBJ2-1	NA	CASTQYNERFF	TGTGCCAGCACGCAGTACAATGAGCGGTTCTTC
many	TRBV20-1	TRBJ1-5	NA	CSATLPPRGPAGKPQHF	TGCAGTGCTACCCTCCCGCCACGCGGGCCAGCAGGGAAGCCCCAGCATTTT
few	TRBV15	TRBJ1-1	NA	CATSRGGRDTEAFF	TGTGCCACCAGCAGAGGAGGCAGGGACACTGAAGCTTTCTTT
NA	TRBV29-1	TRBJ1-1	NA	CSATYKQAFF	TGCAGCGCTACCTACAAACAAGCTTTCTTT
many	TRBV15	TRBJ1-3	TRBD1	CATGDRGAGNTIYF	TGTGCCACCGGGGACAGGGGTGCCGGAAACACCATATATTTT
NA	TRBV2	TRBJ1-1	NA	CASLISTEAFF	TGTGCCAGCTTGATTAGCACTGAAGCTTTCTTT
few	TRBV12-3/TRBV12-4	TRBJ1-2	NA	CASSLRAGRGYTF	TGTGCCAGCAGTTTGCGTGCGGGCCGTGGCTACACCTTC
NA	TRBV2	TRBJ2-2	TRBD2	CASSRTSGGELFF	TGTGCCAGCAGCCGGACTAGCGGCGGGGAGCTGTTTTTT